Listed here are 11 T cell receptor beta chains from one sample, sequenced in a study of lymphopenia after photon versus proton radiotherapy. Sequencing was performed with immunoSEQ multiplex PCR; in TCRdb, only in-frame clones are kept and a portion is missing. The table includes around 50,000 clones, approximately 88% detected once. This specimen was peripheral blood, taken from a patient treated with proton-based radiotherapy. The receptors stem from a man between 60 and 75 years old with pancreatic cancer.

The chain couples TRBV6-1 to TRBJ2-7; the D gene is possibly TRBD1 (6 bases). Trimming removed 0 bases at V and 7 bases at J, with 13 bases between. Per germline, CDR1 MNHNS and CDR2 SASEGT. The length of the CDR3 is 14 residues. CDR3: CASSEAGAPREQYF. The DNA of the CDR3 is TGTGCCAGCAGTGAAGCGGGGGCTCCCCGGGAGCAGTACTTC.

The rearrangement links TRBV28 to TRBJ1-3; no reliable D call. Germline V lookup: CDR1 MDHEN, CDR2 SYDVKM. Trimming took off 5 bases at V and 4 bases at J, with 9 bases between the two ends. This CDR3 contains 13 residues. CDR3 in DNA: TGTGCCAGCAGTCTTCTGGCAGGAAACACCATATATTTT. Protein product: CASSLLAGNTIYF.

The genes are TRBV9 and TRBJ2-5; TRBD1 might be the D (6 bases). V lost 1 base to trimming and J lost 1 base, with 11 bases between them. Germline V CDR1 and CDR2: SGDLS, YYNGEE. This CDR3 contains 15 residues. The CDR3 DNA reads TGTGCCAGCAGCGTATCAGGGGCAGTCCAAGAGACCCAGTACTTC. Translation gives CASSVSGAVQETQYF.

CDR3 sequence (DNA): TGTGCCAGCAGCTCGGGGTTTGGCCTTTTCTCTGGGGCCAACGTCCTGACTTTC. Translated: CASSSGFGLFSGANVLTF. The chain employs TRBV5-4 and TRBJ2-6; D is perhaps TRBD2 (5 bases). V was pared by 3 bases and J by 0 bases, with 16 bases between. The germline V gene encodes CDR1 SGHNT and CDR2 YYREEE (reference sequence). The CDR3 has 18 residues.

V usage is TRBV5-4 and J usage is TRBJ1-2; D not certain. The CDR3 has 14 amino acids. The germline CDR1 and CDR2 sequences are SGHNT and YYREEE (reference sequence). V was pared by 5 bases and J by 6 bases, with 17 bases between. DNA for the CDR3: TGTGCCAGCAGTCCGAGTGGCAGGATCGATGGCTACACCTTC. Translation gives CASSPSGRIDGYTF.

The rearrangement joins TRBV9 to TRBJ2-7; the D is unclear. Germline lookup yields CDR1 SGDLS and CDR2 YYNGEE. This CDR3 spans 15 amino acids. Trimming removed 0 bases at V and 3 bases at J, with 13 bases between. CDR3 nucleotide sequence: TGTGCCAGCAGCGTAGGTTCCGAGACCTTCTACGAGCAGTACTTC. It encodes CASSVGSETFYEQYF. Full variable domain (rest looked up from reference TRBV9 and TRBJ2-7): DSGVTQTPKHLITATGQRVTLRCSPRSGDLSVYWYQQSLDQGLQFLIQYYNGEERAKGNILERFSAQQFPDLHSELNLSSLELGDSALYFCASSVGSETFYEQYFGPGTRLTVT.

V is TRBV7-2 and J is TRBJ1-2; D unclear. V was pared by 4 bases and J by 7 bases, with 16 bases between. Germline CDR1 and CDR2: SGHTA and FQGNSA. The CDR3 has 14 residues. CDR3 region: CASSSVPVTSGYTF. The CDR3 DNA reads TGTGCCAGCAGCTCCGTCCCAGTAACCTCTGGCTACACCTTC. Based on the CDR3 plus reference TRBV7-2 and TRBJ1-2, the full variable domain is GAGVSQSPSNKVTEKGKDVELRCDPISGHTALYWYRQSLGQGLEFLIYFQGNSAPDKSGLPSDRFSAERTGGSVSTLTIQRTQQEDSAVYLCASSSVPVTSGYTFGSGTRLTVV.

J is TRBJ1-4 and V is TRBV5-1; TRBD1 matches at 9 bases. Trimming cost V 0 bases and J 8 bases; bases outside gene matches: 5. The CDR3 loop spans 15 amino acids. Germline loops: CDR1 SGHRS, CDR2 YFSETQ. The CDR3 DNA sequence: TGCGCCAGCAGCTTGGACGGGACAGGGAACGAAAAACTGTTTTTT. Amino acids: CASSLDGTGNEKLFF. The variable domain in full, completed from reference TRBV5-1 and TRBJ1-4, reads KAGVTQTPRYLIKTRGQQVTLSCSPISGHRSVSWYQQTPGQGLQFLFEYFSETQRNKGNFPGRFSGRQFSNSRSEMNVSTLELGDSALYLCASSLDGTGNEKLFFGSGTQLSVL.

This sequence joins TRBV6-6 and TRBJ2-5; 7 bases line up with TRBD2. This CDR3 is built from 14 residues. With V trimmed by 6 bases and J by 4 bases, 8 bases remained unmatched. Germline assignment: CDR1 MNHNY and CDR2 SVGAGI (reference sequence). CDR3 DNA: TGTGCCAGCAGCCTCGGGGGGTCAAGAGAGACCCAGTACTTC. It codes for CASSLGGSRETQYF.

The chain couples TRBV13 to TRBJ2-5; D is perhaps TRBD2 (6 bases). Germline V gives CDR1 PRHDT, CDR2 FYEKMQ (reference sequence). The CDR3 loop spans 15 amino acids. V was trimmed by 6 bases and J by 5 bases, leaving 19 bases between them. The CDR3 DNA is TGTGCCAGCAGTCCTAGGAGGGGAGTGGGTGAGACCCAGTACTTC. Translating gives CASSPRRGVGETQYF. Full variable domain (remainder filled in from reference TRBV13 and TRBJ2-5): AAGVIQSPRHLIKEKRETATLKCYPIPRHDTVYWYQQGPGQDPQFLISFYEKMQSDKGSIPDRFSAQQFSDYHSELNMSSLELGDSALYFCASSPRRGVGETQYFGPGTRLLVL.

The chain recombines TRBV7-9 with TRBJ2-1; 15 bases line up with TRBD2. This CDR3 is built from 18 residues. Germline V gene data show CDR1 as SEHNR and CDR2 as FQNEAQ (reference sequence). The ends lost 3 bases at V and 5 bases at J; junction bases unmatched: 8. CDR3 amino acids: CASSFPRTSGRADNEQFF. The CDR3, as DNA: TGTGCCAGCAGCTTCCCCCGGACTAGCGGGAGGGCCGACAATGAGCAGTTCTTC.